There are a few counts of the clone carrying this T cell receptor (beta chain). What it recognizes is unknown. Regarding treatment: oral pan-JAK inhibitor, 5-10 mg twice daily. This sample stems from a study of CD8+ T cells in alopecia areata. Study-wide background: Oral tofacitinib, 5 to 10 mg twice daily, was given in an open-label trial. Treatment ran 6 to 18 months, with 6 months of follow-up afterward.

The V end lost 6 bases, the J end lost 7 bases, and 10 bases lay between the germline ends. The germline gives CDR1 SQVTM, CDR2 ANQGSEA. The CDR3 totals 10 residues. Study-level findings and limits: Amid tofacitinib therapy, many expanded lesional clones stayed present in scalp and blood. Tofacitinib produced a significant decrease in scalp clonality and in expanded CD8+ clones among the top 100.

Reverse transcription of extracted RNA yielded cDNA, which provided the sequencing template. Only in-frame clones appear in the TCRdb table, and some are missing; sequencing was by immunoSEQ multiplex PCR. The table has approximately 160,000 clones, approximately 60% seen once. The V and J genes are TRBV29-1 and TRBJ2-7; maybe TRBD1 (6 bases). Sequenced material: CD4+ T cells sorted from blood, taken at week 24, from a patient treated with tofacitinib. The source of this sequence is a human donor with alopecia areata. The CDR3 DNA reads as TGCAGCGTGGGGGCTGAGGAGCAGTACTTC. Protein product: CSVGAEEQYF.